This T cell receptor beta chain emerged from a study of T cells in Graves' hyperthyroidism and ophthalmopathy. Across the study: Before treatment of any kind, peripheral blood was taken at initial diagnosis. Study observations and caveats: Blood also contained most expanded thyroid clonotypes above 0.001.

CDR1 is LGHNT, CDR2 FRNRAP, per germline. The CDR3 is 13 amino acids. V was clipped by 6 bases and J by 2 bases, with 8 bases between them. Amplified TCR beta CDR3 regions derived from RNA transcripts. HTBI primers were the set used in a first-round RT-PCR of the TCR CDR3. TCRdb itself ran the multiplex PCR reads through MiXCR, one entry per CDR3 protein. Here the sample spans about 210,000 distinct CDR3 sequences, 17% being singletons. Orbital computed tomography, thyroid ultrasound, serum thyroxine and TRAb, and clinical symptoms together informed the diagnoses. This clonotype was observed a few times. Its antigen is currently unknown.

This TCR derives from a man in his forties or fifties with Graves' hyperthyroidism. This chain connects TRBV12-5 to TRBJ1-3; D is possibly TRBD1 (5 bases). Sequencing input: blood. The CDR3 coding sequence is TGTGCTAGTGGGAGGGGAGCTGGAAACACCATATATTTT. Translating it yields CASGRGAGNTIYF.